This paragraph covers one T cell receptor (beta chain) sequence. Its target is not known. TCRB transcripts that were expressed got sequenced, as all of the isolated RNA had been reverse transcribed. Produced via immunoSEQ multiplex PCR; TCRdb's table is partial and in-frame only. The sample lists 200,000 to 300,000 clones; 25% to 35% were seen once. Purity exceeded 95% in all sorted populations. The sample comes from a study of beta chain features in type 1 diabetes. Study context: When patients were set against healthy donors, age, gender and cell yields were similar. Study-wide results and limits: PCR may have favored shorter templates equally in patients and controls.

Germline V gene sequence: CDR1 MDHEN, CDR2 SYDVKM. The CDR3 contains 15 residues. Trimming stripped 4 bases from V and 4 bases from J, with 14 bases between. The sequencing input was central memory CD4+ T cells from blood. V gene TRBV28 combines with J gene TRBJ2-1; unclear D gene. The origin of this receptor is a man aged 25-45 years in good health. The CDR3 nucleotides read TGTGCCAGCAGTTCCCCGGGCCTTCTTTACAATGAGCAGTTCTTC. It codes for CASSSPGLLYNEQFF.